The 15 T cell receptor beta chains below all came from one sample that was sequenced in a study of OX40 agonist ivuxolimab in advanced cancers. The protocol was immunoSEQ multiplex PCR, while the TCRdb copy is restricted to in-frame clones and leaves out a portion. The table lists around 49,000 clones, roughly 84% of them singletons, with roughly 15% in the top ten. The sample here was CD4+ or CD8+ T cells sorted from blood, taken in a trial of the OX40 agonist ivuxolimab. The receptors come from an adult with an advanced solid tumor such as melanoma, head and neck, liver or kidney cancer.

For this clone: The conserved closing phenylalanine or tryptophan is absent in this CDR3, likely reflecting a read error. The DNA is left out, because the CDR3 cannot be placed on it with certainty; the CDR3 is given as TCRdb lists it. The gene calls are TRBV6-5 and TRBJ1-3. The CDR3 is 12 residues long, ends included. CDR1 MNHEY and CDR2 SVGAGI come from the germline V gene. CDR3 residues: CASSYSLDCVLR.

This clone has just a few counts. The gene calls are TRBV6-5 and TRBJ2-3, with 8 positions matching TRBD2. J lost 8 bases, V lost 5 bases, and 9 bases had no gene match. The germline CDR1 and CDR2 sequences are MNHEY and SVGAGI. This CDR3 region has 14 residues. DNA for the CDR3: TGTGCCAGCAGTGACAAAGCGGGGGTTGGTACGCAGTATTTT. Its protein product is CASSDKAGVGTQYF.

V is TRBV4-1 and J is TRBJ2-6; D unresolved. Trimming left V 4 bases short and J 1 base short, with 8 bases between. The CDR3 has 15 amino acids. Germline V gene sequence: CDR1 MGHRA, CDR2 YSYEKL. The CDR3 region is CASSLIRSGANVLTF. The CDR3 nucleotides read TGCGCCAGCAGCCTTATCCGTTCTGGGGCCAACGTCCTGACTTTC.

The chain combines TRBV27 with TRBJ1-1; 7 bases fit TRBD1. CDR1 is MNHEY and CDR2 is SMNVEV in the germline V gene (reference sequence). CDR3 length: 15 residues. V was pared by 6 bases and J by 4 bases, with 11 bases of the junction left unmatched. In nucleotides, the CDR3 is TGTGCCAGCAGGCGGGGACAGTTCGGAGGCACTGAAGCTTTCTTT. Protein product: CASRRGQFGGTEAFF.

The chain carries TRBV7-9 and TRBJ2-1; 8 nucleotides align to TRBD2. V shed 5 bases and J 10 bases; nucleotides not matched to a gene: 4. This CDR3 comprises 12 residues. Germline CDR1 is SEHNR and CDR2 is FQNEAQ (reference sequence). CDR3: CASSLGGDEQFF. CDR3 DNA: TGTGCCAGCAGCCTCGGGGGGGACGAGCAGTTCTTC.

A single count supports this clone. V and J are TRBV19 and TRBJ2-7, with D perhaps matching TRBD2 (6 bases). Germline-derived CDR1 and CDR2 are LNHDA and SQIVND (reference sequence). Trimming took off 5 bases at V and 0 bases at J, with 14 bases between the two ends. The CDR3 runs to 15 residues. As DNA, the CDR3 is TGTGCCAGTAGTGGGCCCCGAGCGGGCTCCTACGAGCAGTACTTC. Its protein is CASSGPRAGSYEQYF.

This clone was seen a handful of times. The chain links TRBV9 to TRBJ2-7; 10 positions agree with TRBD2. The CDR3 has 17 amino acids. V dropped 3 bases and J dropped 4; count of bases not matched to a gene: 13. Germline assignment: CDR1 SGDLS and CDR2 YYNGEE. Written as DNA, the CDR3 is TGTGCCAGCAGCGAGAGGGGGACTAGCGCATTACCTTACGAGCAGTACTTC. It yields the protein CASSERGTSALPYEQYF.

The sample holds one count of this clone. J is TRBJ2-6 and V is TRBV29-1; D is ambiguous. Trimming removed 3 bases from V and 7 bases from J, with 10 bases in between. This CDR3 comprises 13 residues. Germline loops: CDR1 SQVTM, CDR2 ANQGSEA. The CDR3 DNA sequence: TGCAGCGTTGAGACTGATTATGCCAACGTCCTGACTTTC. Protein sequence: CSVETDYANVLTF.

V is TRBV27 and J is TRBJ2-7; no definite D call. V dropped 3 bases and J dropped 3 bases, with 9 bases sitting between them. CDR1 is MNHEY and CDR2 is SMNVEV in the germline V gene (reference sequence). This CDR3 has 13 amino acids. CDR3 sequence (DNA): TGTGCCAGCAGTTTTTTTAAGGGCTACGAGCAGTACTTC. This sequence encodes CASSFFKGYEQYF.

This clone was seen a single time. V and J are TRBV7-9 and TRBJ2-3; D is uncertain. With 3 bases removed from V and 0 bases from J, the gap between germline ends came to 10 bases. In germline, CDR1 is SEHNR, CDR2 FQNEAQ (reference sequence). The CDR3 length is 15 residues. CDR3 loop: CASSFSTRSTDTQYF. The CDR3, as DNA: TGTGCCAGCAGCTTTTCTACCCGGAGCACAGATACGCAGTATTTT.

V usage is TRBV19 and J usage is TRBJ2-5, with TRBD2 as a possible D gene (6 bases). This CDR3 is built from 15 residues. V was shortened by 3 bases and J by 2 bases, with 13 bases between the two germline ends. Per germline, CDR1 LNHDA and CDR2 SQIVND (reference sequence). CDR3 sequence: CASSIDGGRQETQYF. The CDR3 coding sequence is TGTGCCAGTAGTATCGACGGGGGAAGGCAAGAGACCCAGTACTTC.

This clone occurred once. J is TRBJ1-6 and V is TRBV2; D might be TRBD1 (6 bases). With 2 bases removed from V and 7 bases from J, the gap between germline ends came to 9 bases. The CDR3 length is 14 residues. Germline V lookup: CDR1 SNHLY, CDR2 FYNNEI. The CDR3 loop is CASSEWQGNSPLHF. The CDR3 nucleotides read TGTGCCAGCAGTGAATGGCAGGGGAATTCACCCCTCCACTTT.

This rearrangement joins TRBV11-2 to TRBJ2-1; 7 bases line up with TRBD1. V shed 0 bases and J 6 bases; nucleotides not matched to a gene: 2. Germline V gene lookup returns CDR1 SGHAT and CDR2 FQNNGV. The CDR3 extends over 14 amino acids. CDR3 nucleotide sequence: TGTGCCAGCAGCTTAGATGCAGGGGGCAATGAGCAGTTCTTC. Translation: CASSLDAGGNEQFF.

CDR3 loop: CASSLAGGGMDEQYF. The DNA of the CDR3 is TGTGCCAGCAGCTTAGCGGGGGGGGGAATGGACGAGCAGTACTTC. V and J are TRBV7-6 and TRBJ2-7; 7 positions match TRBD2. Germline trimming cut 0 bases from V and 5 bases from J; bases unmatched to any gene: 7. CDR3 length: 15 amino acids. Germline loops: CDR1 SGHVS, CDR2 FNYEAQ.

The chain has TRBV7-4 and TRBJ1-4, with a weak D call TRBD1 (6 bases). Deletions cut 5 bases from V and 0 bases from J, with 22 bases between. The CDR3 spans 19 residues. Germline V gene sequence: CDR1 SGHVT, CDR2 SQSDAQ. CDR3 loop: CASSLPRDGTFATNEKLFF. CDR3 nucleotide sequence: TGTGCCAGCAGCCTACCCCGGGACGGGACATTTGCAACTAATGAAAAACTGTTTTTT.